The 2 T cell receptor beta chains below all came from one sample that was sequenced in a study of CD8+ T cells in alopecia areata. Treatment specified: oral pan-JAK inhibitor, 5-10 mg twice daily. The authors extracted RNA and reverse transcribed it into cDNA as the sequencing template. This table comes from immunoSEQ multiplex PCR, and its TCRdb copy is limited to in-frame clones, with some not included. Among roughly 110,000 clones listed, under 60% were seen once. Source: CD8+ T cells sorted from blood, taken at week 24, from a patient treated with tofacitinib. These receptor sequences come from a human donor with alopecia areata.

The gene calls are TRBV15 and TRBJ2-2; TRBD1 matches 7 bases. V was clipped by 6 bases and J by 6 bases; unmatched bases: 4. CDR1 and CDR2 from the germline V gene are LNHNV and YYDKDF (reference sequence). The CDR3 runs 13 residues. Here the CDR3 reads CATRTGAAGELFF. DNA of the CDR3: TGTGCCACCAGAACAGGGGCGGCCGGGGAGCTGTTTTTT.

The chain recombines TRBV5-6 with TRBJ1-1, with 8 bases fitting TRBD1. CDR3 length equals 15 residues. Germline-derived CDR1 and CDR2 are SGHDT and YYEEEE. V was clipped by 0 bases and J by 7 bases; unmatched bases: 8. The chain's CDR3 is CASSLALQGAGEAFF. The DNA for the CDR3 is TGTGCCAGCAGCTTGGCCCTTCAGGGGGCTGGTGAAGCTTTCTTT.